One T cell receptor beta chain is described in this entry. Its antigen is undetermined. This specimen belongs to a study of vaccination and CD4 T cells after COVID-19. Study as a whole: Each enrolled participant received a two-dose regimen of either BNT162b2 or mRNA-1273 vaccine. Spike peptides, overlapping and drawn from SARS-CoV-2, HCoV-NL63, HCoV-OC43 and HCoV-229E, were used to stimulate cells. Control cultures were supplied with a CEFX pool, an HIV-1 Nef pool, or no peptide at all. The study's findings and limits: SARS-CoV-2-reactive clonotypes rose nonsignificantly, with the median going from roughly 19 to 38.

The assay that was used to sequence DNA from cultured CD4+ T cells was the Oncomine TCR Beta short-read assay. One entry per CDR3 protein, called by TCRdb with MiXCR from the PCR reads. The table records about 8,500 distinct CDR3 sequences, roughly half of them present only once. This CDR3 spans 14 amino acids. Per germline, CDR1 SGHTA and CDR2 FQGNSA. With V trimmed by 5 bases and J by 3 bases, 7 bases remained unmatched. Treatment indicated: approximately 10-day PBMC culture with coronavirus spike peptide pools or control peptides (ViraFEST assay). Sequences were obtained from CD4+ T cells from blood, cultured in vitro. The chain links TRBV7-2 to TRBJ2-7, with 7 positions matching TRBD1. The TCR sequence derives from a human donor who had recovered from COVID-19. The CDR3 here is CASSKGGSLYEQYF. CDR3 DNA: TGTGCCAGCAGCAAAGGGGGCTCCCTCTACGAGCAGTACTTC.